This T cell receptor (beta chain) came from a study of blood T cell repertoires in COVID-19. Germline assignment: CDR1 SGHVS and CDR2 FNYEAQ. The V end lost 1 base, the J end lost 4 bases, and 8 bases lay between the germline ends. The CDR3 covers 13 residues. This clone was counted between two and nine times. At the DNA level, this CDR3 is encoded by other sequences in the same sample as well. Some clones are missing from TCRdb's copy, which holds only in-frame ones; the method was immunoSEQ multiplex PCR. The sample has 130,000 to 150,000 clones; 80% to 85% are singletons. The sample comprised PBMCs or T cells enriched from blood (not recorded which). The receptor was isolated from a woman in her forties or fifties who had been exposed to COVID-19. This chain links TRBV7-6 with TRBJ2-7; perhaps TRBD2 as D (6 bases). The CDR3 DNA reads as TGTGCCAGCAGCTTAGTCGGGGGTTACGAGCAGTACTTC. It is translated as CASSLVGGYEQYF.